This T cell receptor (beta chain) was obtained from a study of radiation and T cells in renal cell carcinoma. Broader study findings: From baseline, blood top tumor clonotypes peaked at 2 weeks post-radiation.

Time point specified: baseline pretreatment blood. The treatment is: 15 Gy SBRT to primary tumor, nephrectomy 4 weeks later. Serial blood draws occurred at baseline and 2 and 4 weeks post-SBRT. Repertoires were generated with immunoSEQ multiplex PCR, while TCRdb's copy carries only in-frame clones and drops some. Found here are 150,000 or so clones, 88% of them singletons; the top ten hold around 4.4%. In germline, CDR1 is SQVTM, CDR2 ANQGSEA. V was clipped by 4 bases and J by 5 bases, with 4 bases between them. CDR3 size: 10 residues. This clone was counted a single time. The antigen remains unidentified.

The receptor was isolated from a woman aged 70-85 years with renal cell carcinoma. This specimen was blood, taken from a patient whose treatment included radiotherapy and nephrectomy. The chain has TRBV29-1 and TRBJ2-3; D gene unclear. CDR3 sequence (DNA): TGCAGCGTTGTAAGAGATACGCAGTATTTT. Its translation is CSVVRDTQYF.